Following are 27 T cell receptor beta chains from one sample sequenced in a study of PD-1 blockade in classical Hodgkin lymphoma. TCRdb's table, derived via immunoSEQ multiplex PCR, lists solely in-frame clones and lacks some. The sample has about 85,000 clones, around nine tenths seen once; the top ten hold approximately 2.6%. With no exception, relapse followed autologous stem cell transplantation in all patients, and brentuximab vedotin exposure varied. Sequenced material: peripheral blood mononuclear cells (PBMCs), taken before the second cycle of nivolumab. The receptor source for this set is a human donor with classical Hodgkin lymphoma.

This sequence joins TRBV7-9 and TRBJ1-2; 7 nucleotides align to TRBD1. The CDR3 has 13 amino acids. J gave up 7 bases and V 5 bases, and 7 bases lay outside the gene matches. From germline, CDR1 is SEHNR and CDR2 FQNEAQ (reference sequence). The CDR3 loop is CASSNDREGGYTF. The CDR3 region has the DNA TGTGCCAGCAGCAACGACAGGGAGGGTGGCTACACCTTC.

This clone occurred once. The CDR3 region has the DNA TGTGCCACGAGCCCCCAGGGACACGAGCAGTACTTC. Its protein product is CATSPQGHEQYF. This sequence joins TRBV28 and TRBJ2-7; the D call may be TRBD1 or TRBD2 (5 bases each). Germline V gene sequence: CDR1 MDHEN, CDR2 SYDVKM. Between the trimmed V and J ends, which lost 10 bases and 5 bases, there was a span of 15 bases. The CDR3 runs to 12 residues.

The chain uses TRBV5-1 and TRBJ1-3; 7 bases map to TRBD1. Germline V lookup: CDR1 SGHRS, CDR2 YFSETQ. The CDR3 runs to 17 residues. V gave up 1 base and J gave up 3 bases; unmatched junction bases: 10. For the CDR3, the DNA is TGCGCCAGCAGCTTGACCCGATTAGACAGGGTTGGAAACACCATATATTTT. This encodes CASSLTRLDRVGNTIYF.

This chain uses TRBV5-5 with TRBJ2-7, with 10 bases lining up with TRBD2. The V and J ends lost 0 bases and 6 bases, in that order; junction bases with no gene match: 6. The CDR3 runs to 15 residues. The V gene's germline CDR1 is SGHKS and CDR2 YYEKEE (reference sequence). CDR3 sequence: CASSLASSGRAEQYF. CDR3 bases: TGTGCCAGCAGCTTGGCGTCCAGCGGGAGGGCCGAGCAGTACTTC.

This chain joins TRBV6-5 and TRBJ2-7; D is uncertain. Trimming stripped 5 bases from V and 7 bases from J, with 6 bases between. The CDR3 loop spans 10 amino acids. Per the germline V gene, CDR1 is MNHEY and CDR2 is SVGAGI. CDR3 bases: TGTGCCAGCAGTGAACTGGAGCAGTACTTC. Translating it yields CASSELEQYF.

The chain combines TRBV28 with TRBJ2-3; D gene uncertain. Trimming pared 2 bases from V and 1 base from J, leaving 10 bases between. The CDR3 is 15 residues long. Germline CDR1 and CDR2: MDHEN and SYDVKM. As DNA, the CDR3 is TGTGCCAGCAGTTTAGTCACATCAGGCACAGATACGCAGTATTTT. It encodes CASSLVTSGTDTQYF.

In this sample, this clone turned up once. V gene TRBV19 combines with J gene TRBJ1-4; D might be TRBD1 (6 bases). V was clipped by 5 bases and J by 8 bases, with 18 bases between them. CDR3 length: 15 amino acids. Per the germline V gene, CDR1 is LNHDA and CDR2 is SQIVND (reference sequence). The CDR3 DNA is TGTGCCAGTAGTGCCCGCACCGGGACAAGCGAAAAACTGTTTTTT. This translates into CASSARTGTSEKLFF.

The table lists this clone with a count of one. The chain recombines TRBV5-4 with TRBJ2-7, with a weak D call TRBD1 (6 bases). Trimming cost V 1 base and J 7 bases, with 15 bases left between them. The CDR3 has 14 residues. Germline V gene lookup returns CDR1 SGHNT and CDR2 YYREEE (reference sequence). DNA for the CDR3: TGTGCCAGCAGCTTGCCCACAGGGTCAGGGGAGCAGTACTTC. This sequence encodes CASSLPTGSGEQYF.

The rearrangement joins TRBV15 to TRBJ2-7; perhaps TRBD1 as D (5 bases). CDR1 and CDR2 (germline): LNHNV, YYDKDF (reference sequence). The CDR3 is 16 amino acids. The V and J ends lost 4 bases and 1 base respectively, with 17 bases between them. In nucleotides, the CDR3 is TGTGCCACCAGCACCCTAGACAGCAACCCTTCCTACGAGCAGTACTTC. Translated: CATSTLDSNPSYEQYF.

This chain connects TRBV30 to TRBJ2-2; D not resolved. With 3 bases removed from V and 2 bases from J, the gap between germline ends came to 10 bases. The CDR3 runs 14 residues. The germline V gene encodes CDR1 GTSNPN and CDR2 SVGIG (reference sequence). The CDR3 loop is CAWSPYPNTGELFF. Written as DNA, the CDR3 is TGTGCCTGGAGCCCGTACCCAAACACCGGGGAGCTGTTTTTT. The variable domain in full, completed from reference TRBV30 and TRBJ2-2, reads SQTIHQWPATLVQPVGSPLSLECTVEGTSNPNLYWYRQAAGRGLQLLFYSVGIGQISSEVPQNLSASRPQDRQFILSSKKLLLSDSGFYLCAWSPYPNTGELFFGEGSRLTVL.

For the CDR3, the DNA is TGTGCCAGCAGCTACACTATTCGGGGGACAAGGAACACTGAAGCTTTCTTT. Encoded protein: CASSYTIRGTRNTEAFF. The genes are TRBV7-8 and TRBJ1-1, with D possibly being TRBD1 (6 bases). This CDR3 has 17 amino acids. Germline lookup yields CDR1 SGHVS and CDR2 FQNEAQ. V lost 4 bases to trimming and J lost 1 base, with 19 bases between them. The variable domain in full, with the rest retrieved from reference TRBV7-8 and TRBJ1-1, is GAGVSQSPRYKVAKRGQDVALRCDPISGHVSLFWYQQALGQGPEFLTYFQNEAQLDKSGLPSDRFFAERPEGSVSTLKIQRTQQEDSAVYLCASSYTIRGTRNTEAFFGQGTRLTVV.

The chain is built from TRBV27 and TRBJ2-3; 8 nucleotides match TRBD2. Unmatched junction bases numbered 5, after V lost 6 bases and J lost 0 bases. Germline-derived CDR1 and CDR2 are MNHEY and SMNVEV (reference sequence). This CDR3 region has 15 residues. CDR3 in amino acids: CASSRPSGSTDTQYF. The DNA of the CDR3 is TGTGCCAGCAGCCGTCCTAGCGGGAGCACAGATACGCAGTATTTT.

The CDR3 sequence: CASSLNLAAYTGELFF. CDR3 DNA sequence: TGTGCCAGCAGCCTGAACCTAGCGGCATACACCGGGGAGCTGTTTTTT. The chain links TRBV7-8 to TRBJ2-2, with TRBD2 matching 7 bases. Germline lookup yields CDR1 SGHVS and CDR2 FQNEAQ. CDR3 length: 16 amino acids. Trimming removed 5 bases from V and 3 bases from J; junction bases left unmatched: 9.

This sequence joins TRBV29-1 and TRBJ2-3; 13 positions match TRBD2. The germline V gene has CDR1 SQVTM and CDR2 ANQGSEA. The CDR3 has 15 amino acids. Losses at the gene ends were 4 bases for V and 5 bases for J; bases not matched to a gene: 6. The CDR3 DNA reads as TGCAGCGTTGGAGGGACTAGCGGGACTTTAGATACGCAGTATTTT. It specifies CSVGGTSGTLDTQYF.

The chain employs TRBV5-4 and TRBJ2-7; possible D gene TRBD1, 5 bases. Per the germline V gene, CDR1 is SGHNT and CDR2 is YYREEE (reference sequence). V lost 4 bases and J 6 bases, leaving 8 bases between the germline ends. This CDR3 has 11 amino acids. Here the CDR3 reads CASSQGTEQYF. CDR3 coding DNA: TGTGCCAGCAGCCAGGGTACCGAGCAGTACTTC.

This sequence joins TRBV27 and TRBJ1-4; unclear D gene. The CDR3 totals 14 residues. Germline CDR1 MNHEY, CDR2 SMNVEV (reference sequence). The V and J ends lost 6 bases and 0 bases respectively, with 8 bases between them. The CDR3 DNA reads TGTGCCAGCAGGACCCTTGCAACTAATGAAAAACTGTTTTTT. Its protein is CASRTLATNEKLFF.

The V and J genes are TRBV7-9 and TRBJ2-5; possible D gene TRBD2, 5 bases. CDR3 length equals 15 residues. V was trimmed by 6 bases and J by 4 bases, leaving 18 bases between them. The germline V gene has CDR1 SEHNR and CDR2 FQNEAQ (reference sequence). CDR3 protein: CASRPGHQGGETQYF. CDR3 sequence (DNA): TGTGCCAGCAGACCCGGGCATCAAGGAGGAGAGACCCAGTACTTC.

The chain's CDR3 is CASSRQGYYSGNTIYF. In DNA form, the CDR3 reads TGCGCCAGCAGCCGACAGGGCTACTACTCTGGAAACACCATATATTTT. The chain has TRBV5-1 and TRBJ1-3, with 7 bases fitting TRBD1. Germline V gene data show CDR1 as SGHRS and CDR2 as YFSETQ. The CDR3 sequence is 16 residues long. V dropped 4 bases and J dropped 0; count of bases not matched to a gene: 7.

This clone appeared a single time. The rearrangement uses TRBV2 and TRBJ1-2; maybe TRBD1 (5 bases). Trimming took 1 base from V and 14 from J, leaving 20 bases between them. CDR1 is SNHLY and CDR2 is FYNNEI in the germline V gene. This CDR3 is 14 amino acids long. In nucleotides, the CDR3 is TGTGCCAGCAGTGAAGGAGGGGAGGCTTTTATAAGAACCTTC. Translation: CASSEGGEAFIRTF. The variable domain in full, with the rest retrieved from reference TRBV2 and TRBJ1-2, is EPEVTQTPSHQVTQMGQEVILRCVPISNHLYFYWYRQILGQKVEFLVSFYNNEISEKSEIFDDQFSVERPDGSNFTLKIRSTKLEDSAMYFCASSEGGEAFIRTFGSGTRLTVV.

The V and J genes are TRBV2 and TRBJ2-7; TRBD2 aligns across 7 bases. The CDR3 totals 13 residues. The V gene's germline CDR1 is SNHLY and CDR2 FYNNEI. V shed 8 bases and J 1 base; nucleotides not matched to a gene: 5. This chain's CDR3 is CASRRGESYEQYF. The CDR3 DNA follows: TGTGCCAGCCGCCGGGGGGAGTCCTACGAGCAGTACTTC.

This sequence joins TRBV28 and TRBJ2-3, with a weak D call TRBD2 (6 bases). CDR3 length: 16 amino acids. From germline, CDR1 is MDHEN and CDR2 SYDVKM. With 3 bases removed from V and 2 bases from J, the gap between germline ends came to 15 bases. The DNA of the CDR3 is TGTGCCAGCAGTTTGGCAACTAGCCGATACACAGATACGCAGTATTTT. The encoded protein is CASSLATSRYTDTQYF.

V and J are TRBV14 and TRBJ2-1; perhaps D is TRBD1 or TRBD2 (5 bases each). Trimming pared 4 bases from V and 4 bases from J, leaving 11 bases between. Germline V gene data show CDR1 as SGHDN and CDR2 as FVKESK. The CDR3 sequence is 14 residues long. The CDR3 DNA follows: TGTGCCAGCAGCCGGACATGGGGGTACAATGAGCAGTTCTTC. Translated: CASSRTWGYNEQFF. Full variable domain (rest looked up from reference TRBV14 and TRBJ2-1): EAGVTQFPSHSVIEKGQTVTLRCDPISGHDNLYWYRRVMGKEIKFLLHFVKESKQDESGMPNNRFLAERTGGTYSTLKVQPAELEDSGVYFCASSRTWGYNEQFFGPGTRLTVL.

The chain has TRBV18 and TRBJ2-7, with 9 bases lining up with TRBD1. This CDR3 comprises 15 residues. The trim removed 3 bases at V and 4 bases at J, leaving 7 bases unmatched. From germline, CDR1 is KGHSH and CDR2 LQKENI. The DNA of the CDR3 is TGTGCCAGCTCACCGCTTACCGGGACAGGGTACGAGCAGTACTTC. This encodes CASSPLTGTGYEQYF.

This chain joins TRBV27 and TRBJ2-1; D remains ambiguous. CDR3 size: 14 residues. From germline, CDR1 is MNHEY and CDR2 SMNVEV (reference sequence). V lost 8 bases and J lost 8, with 19 bases in between. The CDR3 bases are TGTGCCAGCCGGCCACACACAAGTTTGGATGAGCAGTTCTTC. Protein: CASRPHTSLDEQFF.

The chain joins TRBV9 to TRBJ1-1; D remains ambiguous. Germline CDR1 is SGDLS and CDR2 is YYNGEE. CDR3 length: 14 amino acids. V was cut by 1 base and J by 7 bases, with 14 bases left in between. The CDR3 DNA reads as TGTGCCAGCAGCGTACAATTAAGGCACTTTGAAGCTTTCTTT. This translates into CASSVQLRHFEAFF.

The rearrangement uses TRBV5-1 and TRBJ2-2; D not resolved. This CDR3 contains 13 residues. The germline gives CDR1 SGHRS, CDR2 YFSETQ. V was pared by 0 bases and J by 4 bases, with 4 bases between. The CDR3 sequence: CASSLVSTGELFF. CDR3 bases: TGCGCCAGCAGCTTGGTTTCCACCGGGGAGCTGTTTTTT.

The V gene is TRBV7-9, the J gene TRBJ2-1, with 9 bases aligning to TRBD2. The germline CDR1 and CDR2 sequences are SEHNR and FQNEAQ (reference sequence). The V gene end was trimmed by 6 bases and the J gene end by 9 bases; junction bases not matched to a gene: 9. The CDR3 totals 14 residues. This chain's CDR3 is CASRPSGGFGEQFF. The CDR3 coding sequence is TGTGCCAGCAGACCGAGCGGGGGGTTTGGTGAGCAGTTCTTC.